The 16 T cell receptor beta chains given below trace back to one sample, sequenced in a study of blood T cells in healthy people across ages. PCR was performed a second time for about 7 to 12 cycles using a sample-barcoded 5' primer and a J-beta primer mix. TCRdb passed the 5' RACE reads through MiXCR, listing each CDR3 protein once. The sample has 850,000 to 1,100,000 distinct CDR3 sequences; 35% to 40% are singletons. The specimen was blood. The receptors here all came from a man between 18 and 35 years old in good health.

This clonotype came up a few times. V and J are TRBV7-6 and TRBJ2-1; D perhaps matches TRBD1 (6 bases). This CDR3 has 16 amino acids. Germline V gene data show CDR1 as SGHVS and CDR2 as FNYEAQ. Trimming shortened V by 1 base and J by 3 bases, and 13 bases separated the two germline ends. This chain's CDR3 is CASSLVRGTFYNEQFF. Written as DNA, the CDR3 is TGTGCCAGCAGCTTAGTTAGGGGGACCTTCTACAATGAGCAGTTCTTC.

CDR3 sequence: CSATGGRRENTEAFF. The CDR3 DNA sequence: TGCAGTGCTACCGGGGGCAGGCGTGAGAACACTGAAGCTTTCTTT. This sequence joins TRBV20-1 and TRBJ1-1; TRBD1 might be the D (6 bases). CDR3 length: 15 amino acids. Germline V lookup: CDR1 DFQATT, CDR2 SNEGSKA (reference sequence). Deletions cut 4 bases from V and 1 base from J, with 16 bases between.

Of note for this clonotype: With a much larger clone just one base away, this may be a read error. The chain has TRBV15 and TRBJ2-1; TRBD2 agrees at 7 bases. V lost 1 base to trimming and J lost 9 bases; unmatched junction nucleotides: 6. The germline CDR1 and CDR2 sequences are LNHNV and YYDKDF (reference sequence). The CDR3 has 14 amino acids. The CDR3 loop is CATSRVTSATEQFF. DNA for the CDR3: TGTGCCACCAGCAGAGTAACTAGCGCCACTGAGCAGTTCTTC. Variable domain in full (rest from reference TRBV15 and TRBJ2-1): DAMVIQNPRYQVTQFGKPVTLSCSQTLNHNVMYWYQQKSSQAPKLLFHYYDKDFNNEADTPDNFQSRRPNTSFCFLDIRSPGLGDTAMYLCATSRVTSATEQFFGPGTRLTVL.

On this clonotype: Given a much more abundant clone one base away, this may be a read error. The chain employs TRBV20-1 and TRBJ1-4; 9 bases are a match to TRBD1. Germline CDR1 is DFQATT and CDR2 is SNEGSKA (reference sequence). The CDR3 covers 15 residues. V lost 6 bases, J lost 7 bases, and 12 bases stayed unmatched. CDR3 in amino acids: CSAQDRGGLSEKLFF. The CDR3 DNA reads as TGCAGTGCCCAGGACAGGGGCGGGCTGAGTGAAAAACTGTTTTTT.

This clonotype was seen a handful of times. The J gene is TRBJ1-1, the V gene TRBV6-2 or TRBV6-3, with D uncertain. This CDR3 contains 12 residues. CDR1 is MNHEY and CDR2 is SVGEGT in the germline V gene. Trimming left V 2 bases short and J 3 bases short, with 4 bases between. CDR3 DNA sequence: TGTGCCAGCAGTTACGTGGACACTGAAGCTTTCTTT. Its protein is CASSYVDTEAFF.

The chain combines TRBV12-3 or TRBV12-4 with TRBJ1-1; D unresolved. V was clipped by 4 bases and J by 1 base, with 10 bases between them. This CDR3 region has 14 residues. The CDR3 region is CASSSEGRNTEAFF. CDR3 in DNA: TGTGCCAGCAGTTCCGAGGGTCGGAACACTGAAGCTTTCTTT.

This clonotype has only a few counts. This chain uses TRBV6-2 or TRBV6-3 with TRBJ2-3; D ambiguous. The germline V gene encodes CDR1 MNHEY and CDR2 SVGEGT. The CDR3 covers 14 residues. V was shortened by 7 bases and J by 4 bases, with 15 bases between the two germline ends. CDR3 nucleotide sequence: TGTGCCAGCACTTGGGAATTGGTCTCAGATACGCAGTATTTT. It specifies CASTWELVSDTQYF.

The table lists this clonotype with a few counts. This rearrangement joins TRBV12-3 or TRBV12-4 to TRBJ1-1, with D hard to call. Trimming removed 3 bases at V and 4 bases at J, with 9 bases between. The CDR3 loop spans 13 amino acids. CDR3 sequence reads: CASSLSRTTEAFF. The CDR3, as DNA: TGTGCCAGCAGTTTGTCCAGGACCACTGAAGCTTTCTTT.

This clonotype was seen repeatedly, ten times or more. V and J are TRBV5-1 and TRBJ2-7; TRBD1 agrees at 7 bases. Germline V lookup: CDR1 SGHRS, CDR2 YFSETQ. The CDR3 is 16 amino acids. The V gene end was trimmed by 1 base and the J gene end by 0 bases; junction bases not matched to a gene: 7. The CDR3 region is CASSLSQGESSYEQYF. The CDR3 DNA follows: TGCGCCAGCAGCTTGAGCCAGGGGGAGTCCTCCTACGAGCAGTACTTC.

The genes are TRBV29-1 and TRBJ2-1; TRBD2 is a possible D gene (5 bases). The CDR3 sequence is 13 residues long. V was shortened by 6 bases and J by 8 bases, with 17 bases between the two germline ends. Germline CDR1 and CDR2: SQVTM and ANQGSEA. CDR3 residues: CSVGGLATDEQFF. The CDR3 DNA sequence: TGCAGCGTCGGCGGGCTAGCTACGGATGAGCAGTTCTTC.

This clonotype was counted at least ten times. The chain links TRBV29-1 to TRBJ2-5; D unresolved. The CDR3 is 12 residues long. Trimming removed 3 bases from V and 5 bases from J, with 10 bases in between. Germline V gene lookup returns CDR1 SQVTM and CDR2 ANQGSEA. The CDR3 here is CSVEMGSETQYF. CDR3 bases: TGCAGCGTTGAGATGGGTTCCGAGACCCAGTACTTC. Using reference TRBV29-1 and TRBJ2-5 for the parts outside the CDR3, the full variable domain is SAVISQKPSRDICQRGTSLTIQCQVDSQVTMMFWYRQQPGQSLTLIATANQGSEATYESGFVIDKFPISRPNLTFSTLTVSNMSPEDSSIYLCSVEMGSETQYFGPGTRLLVL.

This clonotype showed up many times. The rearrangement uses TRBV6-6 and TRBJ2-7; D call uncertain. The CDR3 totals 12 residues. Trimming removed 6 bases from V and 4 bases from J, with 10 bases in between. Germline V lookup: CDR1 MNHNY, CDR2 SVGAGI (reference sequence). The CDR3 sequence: CASSYAGYEQYF. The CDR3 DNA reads TGTGCCAGCAGCTATGCTGGGTACGAGCAGTACTTC.

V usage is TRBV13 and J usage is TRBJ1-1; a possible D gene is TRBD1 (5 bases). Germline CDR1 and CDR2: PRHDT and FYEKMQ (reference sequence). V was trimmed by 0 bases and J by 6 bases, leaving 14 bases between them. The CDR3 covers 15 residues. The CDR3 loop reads CASSLGPFGGAEAFF. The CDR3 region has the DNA TGTGCCAGCAGCTTAGGCCCCTTCGGGGGGGCTGAAGCTTTCTTT. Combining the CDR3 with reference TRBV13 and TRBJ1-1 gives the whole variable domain AAGVIQSPRHLIKEKRETATLKCYPIPRHDTVYWYQQGPGQDPQFLISFYEKMQSDKGSIPDRFSAQQFSDYHSELNMSSLELGDSALYFCASSLGPFGGAEAFFGQGTRLTVV.

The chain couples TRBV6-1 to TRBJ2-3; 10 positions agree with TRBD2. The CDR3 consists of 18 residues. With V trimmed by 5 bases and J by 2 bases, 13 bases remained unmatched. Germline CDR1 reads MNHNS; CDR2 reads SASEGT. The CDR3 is CASSPLAGALKHTDTQYF. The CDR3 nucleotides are TGTGCCAGCAGTCCGCTAGCGGGGGCCCTAAAACACACAGATACGCAGTATTTT.

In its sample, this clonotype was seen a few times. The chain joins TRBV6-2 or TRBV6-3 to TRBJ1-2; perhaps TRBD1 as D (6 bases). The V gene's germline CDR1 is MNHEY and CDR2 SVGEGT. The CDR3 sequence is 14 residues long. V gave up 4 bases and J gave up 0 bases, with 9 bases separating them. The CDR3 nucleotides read TGTGCCAGCAGTTTGGACAGCCCTAACTATGGCTACACCTTC. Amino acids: CASSLDSPNYGYTF.

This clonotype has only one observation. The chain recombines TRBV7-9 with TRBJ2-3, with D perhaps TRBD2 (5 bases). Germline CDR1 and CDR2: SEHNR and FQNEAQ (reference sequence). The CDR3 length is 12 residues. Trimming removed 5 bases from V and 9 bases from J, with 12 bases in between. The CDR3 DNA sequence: TGTGCCAGCAGCAGAGCGGCCCTCACGCAGTATTTT. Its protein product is CASSRAALTQYF.